The 20 T cell receptor beta chains below all came from one sample that was sequenced in a study of blood T cell repertoires in COVID-19. Data came from immunoSEQ multiplex PCR; TCRdb stores just in-frame clones and leaves some out. The sample lists about 400,000 clones, roughly 91% seen once, with about 1.8% in the top ten. The sample comprised PBMCs or T cells enriched from blood (not recorded which). These receptors were obtained from a woman under 40 who had recovered from COVID-19.

J is TRBJ2-3 and V is TRBV5-1; 11 bases are shared with TRBD2. Germline CDR1 and CDR2: SGHRS and YFSETQ. Unmatched junction bases numbered 15, after V lost 5 bases and J lost 4 bases. This CDR3 region has 18 residues. CDR3 nucleotide sequence: TGCGCCAGCAGACTAGCGGGAGAGACAATAAGAGTGTCAGATACGCAGTATTTT. It yields the protein CASRLAGETIRVSDTQYF. Complete variable domain (other parts from reference TRBV5-1 and TRBJ2-3): KAGVTQTPRYLIKTRGQQVTLSCSPISGHRSVSWYQQTPGQGLQFLFEYFSETQRNKGNFPGRFSGRQFSNSRSEMNVSTLELGDSALYLCASRLAGETIRVSDTQYFGPGTRLTVL.

This chain connects TRBV5-1 to TRBJ2-7; 10 nucleotides agree with TRBD1. The germline V gene has CDR1 SGHRS and CDR2 YFSETQ. With 7 bases clipped from V and 3 bases from J, the junction kept 4 bases outside the gene matches. The CDR3 covers 13 residues. The CDR3 bases are TGCGCCAGCGGGGGACAGGGGAACTACGAGCAGTACTTC. Protein sequence: CASGGQGNYEQYF. Complete variable domain (other parts from reference TRBV5-1 and TRBJ2-7): KAGVTQTPRYLIKTRGQQVTLSCSPISGHRSVSWYQQTPGQGLQFLFEYFSETQRNKGNFPGRFSGRQFSNSRSEMNVSTLELGDSALYLCASGGQGNYEQYFGPGTRLTVT.

The chain carries TRBV30 and TRBJ1-1; TRBD1 might be the D (6 bases). This CDR3 has 18 amino acids. Between the trimmed V and J ends, which lost 0 bases and 4 bases, there was a span of 24 bases. Germline CDR1 GTSNPN, CDR2 SVGIG (reference sequence). Here the CDR3 reads CAWSVRTLQGRAGTEAFF. The CDR3 DNA sequence: TGTGCCTGGAGTGTAAGAACCTTACAGGGCAGGGCCGGCACTGAAGCTTTCTTT.

The chain combines TRBV11-3 with TRBJ1-1; the match to TRBD1 covers 9 bases. Germline V CDR1 and CDR2: SGHNT, YENEEA. This CDR3 spans 15 amino acids. V trimming: 5 bases; J trimming: 2 bases; junction bases outside the gene matches: 6. The CDR3 nucleotides are TGTGCCAGCAGCCCCGGGACAGGGCCAAACACTGAAGCTTTCTTT. It translates to CASSPGTGPNTEAFF.

This chain joins TRBV19 and TRBJ2-3; TRBD2 is a possible D gene (6 bases). V lost 5 bases and J 4 bases, leaving 13 bases between the germline ends. This CDR3 comprises 14 residues. From germline, CDR1 is LNHDA and CDR2 SQIVND (reference sequence). The CDR3 here is CASSRDGTPDTQYF. The DNA of the CDR3 is TGTGCCAGTAGTCGCGACGGGACTCCAGATACGCAGTATTTT. Combining the CDR3 with reference TRBV19 and TRBJ2-3 gives the whole variable domain DGGITQSPKYLFRKEGQNVTLSCEQNLNHDAMYWYRQDPGQGLRLIYYSQIVNDFQKGDIAEGYSVSREKKESFPLTVTSAQKNPTAFYLCASSRDGTPDTQYFGPGTRLTVL.

V and J are TRBV9 and TRBJ2-1, with TRBD2 matching over 8 bases. Germline CDR1 is SGDLS and CDR2 is YYNGEE. The trim removed 4 bases at V and 6 bases at J, leaving 15 bases unmatched. CDR3 length: 17 residues. CDR3 coding DNA: TGTGCCAGCAGCCCCCGGACTAGCAGGAGGGGTCGCAATGAGCAGTTCTTC. Translated, it gives CASSPRTSRRGRNEQFF.

J is TRBJ1-2 and V is TRBV5-4; no firm D call. The ends were cut back, 4 bases at V and 6 bases at J, with 16 bases in the middle. Germline values: CDR1 SGHNT, CDR2 YYREEE (reference sequence). CDR3 length: 14 residues. The CDR3 sequence is CASSRSSVGDGYTF. In nucleotides, the CDR3 is TGTGCCAGCAGCCGATCGTCGGTGGGAGATGGCTACACCTTC.

The chain couples TRBV6-5 to TRBJ2-3, with a tentative D call TRBD2 (6 bases). The CDR3 totals 14 residues. V shed 6 bases and J shed 2 bases, with 12 bases lying between them. From germline, CDR1 is MNHEY and CDR2 SVGAGI. The CDR3 DNA follows: TGTGCCAGCAGCGGGGGACTGTACACAGATACGCAGTATTTT. Translation: CASSGGLYTDTQYF.

The chain combines TRBV6-5 with TRBJ2-1; possible D gene TRBD2, 7 bases. Per germline, CDR1 MNHEY and CDR2 SVGAGI. V shed 6 bases and J shed 7 bases, with 16 bases lying between them. CDR3 length equals 14 residues. DNA for the CDR3: TGTGCCAGCAGACGAACGGGGGGCCATAATGAGCAGTTCTTC. Protein: CASRRTGGHNEQFF.

This clone was seen more than once but under ten times. The rearrangement joins TRBV7-9 to TRBJ2-7; 7 nucleotides align to TRBD1. V shed 2 bases and J 4 bases; nucleotides not matched to a gene: 20. Germline CDR1 reads SEHNR; CDR2 reads FQNEAQ (reference sequence). This CDR3 region has 19 residues. CDR3 protein: CASSLKTGGSRTGIYEQYF. The CDR3 DNA sequence: TGTGCCAGCAGCTTAAAAACGGGTGGGTCCAGGACAGGAATATACGAGCAGTACTTC. The full variable domain, in which reference TRBV7-9 and TRBJ2-7 provide the parts outside the CDR3, is DTGVSQNPRHKITKRGQNVTFRCDPISEHNRLYWYRQTLGQGPEFLTYFQNEAQLEKSRLLSDRFSAERPKGSFSTLEIQRTEQGDSAMYLCASSLKTGGSRTGIYEQYFGPGTRLTVT.

V and J are TRBV3-1 (or the pseudogene TRBV3-2) and TRBJ2-7; no clear D. The CDR3 length is 11 residues. Looked up from germline, CDR1 is LGHDT and CDR2 is YNNKEL (reference sequence). Trimming cost V 3 bases and J 10 bases, with 10 bases left between them. CDR3 residues: CASSQAERQYF. The CDR3 coding sequence is TGTGCCAGCAGCCAGGCGGAGAGACAGTACTTC.

The rearrangement uses TRBV5-1 and TRBJ1-4; 9 bases match TRBD1. This CDR3 is built from 16 residues. Germline V CDR1 and CDR2: SGHRS, YFSETQ. V lost 4 bases, J lost 1 base, and 5 bases stayed unmatched. CDR3 bases: TGCGCCAGCAGCCCACAGGGGGCTCAAACTAATGAAAAACTGTTTTTT. Amino acid sequence: CASSPQGAQTNEKLFF.

This clone has more than one count but fewer than ten. The chain has TRBV10-3 and TRBJ2-7, with 8 bases lining up with TRBD1. Germline values: CDR1 ENHRY, CDR2 SYGVKD. The CDR3 extends over 13 amino acids. V lost 10 bases and J lost 2; bases outside the gene matches: 7. The CDR3 is CATSGTGAYEQYF. CDR3 coding DNA: TGTGCCACGTCCGGGACAGGAGCCTACGAGCAGTACTTC.

The chain links TRBV9 to TRBJ1-4; no firm D call. Trimming removed 5 bases from V and 4 bases from J, with 12 bases in between. CDR3 length: 14 residues. Germline CDR1 is SGDLS and CDR2 is YYNGEE. The CDR3 DNA reads as TGTGCCAGCAGTGGGAGGGATGGTAATGAAAAACTGTTTTTT. It is translated as CASSGRDGNEKLFF.

V gene TRBV7-6 combines with J gene TRBJ2-7, with TRBD1 matching 8 bases. The CDR3 contains 18 residues. The junction had 15 bases not matched to a gene; V was cut back by 1 base and J by 4 bases. Per the germline V gene, CDR1 is SGHVS and CDR2 is FNYEAQ. The CDR3 loop is CASSLGSGWTGLGYEQYF. CDR3 DNA sequence: TGTGCCAGCAGCTTAGGATCGGGTTGGACAGGGCTGGGGTACGAGCAGTACTTC.

V gene TRBV7-9 combines with J gene TRBJ1-4; 9 bases match TRBD1. Germline CDR1 reads SEHNR; CDR2 reads FQNEAQ (reference sequence). CDR3 length: 16 residues. V lost 5 bases, J lost 3 bases, and 7 bases stayed unmatched. The CDR3 sequence is CASSLTGGRANEKLFF. CDR3 nucleotide sequence: TGTGCCAGCAGCCTTACAGGGGGCCGGGCTAATGAAAAACTGTTTTTT. The full variable domain, in which reference TRBV7-9 and TRBJ1-4 provide the parts outside the CDR3, is DTGVSQNPRHKITKRGQNVTFRCDPISEHNRLYWYRQTLGQGPEFLTYFQNEAQLEKSRLLSDRFSAERPKGSFSTLEIQRTEQGDSAMYLCASSLTGGRANEKLFFGSGTQLSVL.

The chain combines TRBV7-3 with TRBJ2-1; TRBD1 might be the D (6 bases). The CDR3 consists of 13 residues. V was pared by 4 bases and J by 6 bases, with 10 bases between. The germline CDR1 and CDR2 sequences are SGHTA and FQGTGA. The CDR3 DNA sequence: TGTGCCAGCAGCTATAACAGGGCCAATGAGCAGTTCTTC. Translating gives CASSYNRANEQFF.

The V gene is TRBV7-2, the J gene TRBJ1-3, with D maybe TRBD1 (5 bases). CDR3 size: 16 residues. The V and J ends lost 1 base and 0 bases respectively, with 10 bases between them. Germline assignment: CDR1 SGHTA and CDR2 FQGNSA. CDR3 in amino acids: CASSLETGLSGNTIYF. The DNA of the CDR3 is TGTGCCAGCAGCTTAGAAACAGGCCTCTCTGGAAACACCATATATTTT.

This clone occurred once. The J gene is TRBJ2-7, the V gene TRBV12-3 or TRBV12-4, with 7 bases fitting TRBD1. The CDR3 contains 11 residues. V lost 5 bases and J lost 6; bases outside the gene matches: 1. The CDR3 DNA is TGTGCCAGCAGTGGGGACAGCGAGCAGTACTTC. The encoded protein is CASSGDSEQYF.

This clone appeared a single time. V is TRBV5-4 and J is TRBJ1-1; no clear D gene. V gave up 2 bases and J gave up 8 bases, with 13 bases separating them. The CDR3 spans 13 residues. The germline gives CDR1 SGHNT, CDR2 YYREEE (reference sequence). For the CDR3, the DNA is TGTGCCAGCAGCTTAAACATCCAGGAAGAAGCTTTCTTT. This sequence encodes CASSLNIQEEAFF.